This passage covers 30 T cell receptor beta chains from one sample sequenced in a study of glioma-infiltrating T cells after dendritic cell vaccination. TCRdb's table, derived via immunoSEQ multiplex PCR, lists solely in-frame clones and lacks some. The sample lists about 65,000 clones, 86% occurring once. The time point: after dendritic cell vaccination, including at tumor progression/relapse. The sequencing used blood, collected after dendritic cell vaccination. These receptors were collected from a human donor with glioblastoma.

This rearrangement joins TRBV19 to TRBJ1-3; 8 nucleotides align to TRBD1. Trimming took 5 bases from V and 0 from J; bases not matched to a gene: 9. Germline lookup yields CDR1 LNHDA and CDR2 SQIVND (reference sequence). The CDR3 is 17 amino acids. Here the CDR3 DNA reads TGTGCCAGTAGTCCACGGACAGGGAGAAGCTCTGGAAACACCATATATTTT. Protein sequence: CASSPRTGRSSGNTIYF.

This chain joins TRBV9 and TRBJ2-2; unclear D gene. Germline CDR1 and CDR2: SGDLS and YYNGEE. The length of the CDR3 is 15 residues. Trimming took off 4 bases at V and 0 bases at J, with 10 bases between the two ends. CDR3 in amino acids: CASSPLASNTGELFF. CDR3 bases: TGTGCCAGCAGCCCCTTGGCCTCGAACACCGGGGAGCTGTTTTTT.

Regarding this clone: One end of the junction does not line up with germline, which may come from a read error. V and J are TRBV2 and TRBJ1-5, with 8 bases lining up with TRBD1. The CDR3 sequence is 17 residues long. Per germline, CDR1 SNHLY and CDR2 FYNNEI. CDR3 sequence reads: CASSGQGPGTSNQPRHF. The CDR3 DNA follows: TGTGCCAGCAGTGGACAGGGGCCGGGAACGAGCAATCAGCCCCGGCATTTT. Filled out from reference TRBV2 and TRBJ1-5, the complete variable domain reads EPEVTQTPSHQVTQMGQEVILRCVPISNHLYFYWYRQILGQKVEFLVSFYNNEISEKSEIFDDQFSVERPDGSNFTLKIRSTKLEDSAMYFCASSGQGPGTSNQPRHFGDGTRLSIL.

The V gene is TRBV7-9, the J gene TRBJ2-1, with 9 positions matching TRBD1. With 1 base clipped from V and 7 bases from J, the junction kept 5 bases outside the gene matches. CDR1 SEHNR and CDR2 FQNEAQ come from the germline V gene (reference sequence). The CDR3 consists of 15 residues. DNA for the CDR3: TGTGCCAGCAGCTTAGTGGGACAGGGATCGAATGAGCAGTTCTTC. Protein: CASSLVGQGSNEQFF.

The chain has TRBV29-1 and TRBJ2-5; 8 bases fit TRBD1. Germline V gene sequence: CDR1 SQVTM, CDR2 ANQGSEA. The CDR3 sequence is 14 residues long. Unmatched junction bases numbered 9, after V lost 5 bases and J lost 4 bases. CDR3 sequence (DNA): TGCAGCGTTCCAGGGGGCGCGAGTCCAGAGACCCAGTACTTC. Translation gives CSVPGGASPETQYF.

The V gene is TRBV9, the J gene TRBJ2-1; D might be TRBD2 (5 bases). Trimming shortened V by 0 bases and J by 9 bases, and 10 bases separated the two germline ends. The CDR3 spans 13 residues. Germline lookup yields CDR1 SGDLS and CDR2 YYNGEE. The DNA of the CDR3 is TGTGCCAGCAGCGTAGCTACGGGGTCTGAGCAGTTCTTC. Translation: CASSVATGSEQFF.

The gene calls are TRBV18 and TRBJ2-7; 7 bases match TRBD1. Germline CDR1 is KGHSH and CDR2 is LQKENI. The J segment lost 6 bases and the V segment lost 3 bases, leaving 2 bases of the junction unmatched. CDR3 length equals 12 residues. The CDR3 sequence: CASSPDRLEQYF. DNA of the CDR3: TGTGCCAGCTCACCGGACAGGCTCGAGCAGTACTTC.

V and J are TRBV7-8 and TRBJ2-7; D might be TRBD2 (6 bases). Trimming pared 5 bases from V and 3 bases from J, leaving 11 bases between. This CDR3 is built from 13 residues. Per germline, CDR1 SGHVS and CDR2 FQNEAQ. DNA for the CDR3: TGTGCCAGCAGCCCGGGACTGAACTACGAGCAGTACTTC. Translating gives CASSPGLNYEQYF.

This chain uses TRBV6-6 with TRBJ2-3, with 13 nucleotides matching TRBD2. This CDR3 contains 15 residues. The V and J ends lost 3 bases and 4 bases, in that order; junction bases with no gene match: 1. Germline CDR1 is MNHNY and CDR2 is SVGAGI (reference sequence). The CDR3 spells CASSYGLAGADTQYF. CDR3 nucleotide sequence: TGTGCCAGCAGTTATGGACTAGCGGGGGCAGATACGCAGTATTTT.

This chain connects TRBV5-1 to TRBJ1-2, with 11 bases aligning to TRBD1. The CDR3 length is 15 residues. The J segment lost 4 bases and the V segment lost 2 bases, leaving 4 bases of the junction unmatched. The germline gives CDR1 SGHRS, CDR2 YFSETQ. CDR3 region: CASSLPGQGGYGYTF. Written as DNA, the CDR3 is TGCGCCAGCAGCTTACCGGGACAGGGGGGCTATGGCTACACCTTC.

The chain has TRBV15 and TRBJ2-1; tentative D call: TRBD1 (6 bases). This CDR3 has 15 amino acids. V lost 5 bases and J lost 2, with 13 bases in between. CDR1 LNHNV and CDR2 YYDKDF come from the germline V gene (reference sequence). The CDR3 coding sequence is TGTGCCACCAGCCCGGTGGGGGCAACCTACAATGAGCAGTTCTTC. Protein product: CATSPVGATYNEQFF.

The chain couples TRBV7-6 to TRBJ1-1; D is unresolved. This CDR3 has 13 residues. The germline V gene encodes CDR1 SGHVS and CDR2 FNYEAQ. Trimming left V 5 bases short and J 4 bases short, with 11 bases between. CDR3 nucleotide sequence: TGTGCCAGCAGCCCGGGGAGGACCACTGAAGCTTTCTTT. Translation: CASSPGRTTEAFF.

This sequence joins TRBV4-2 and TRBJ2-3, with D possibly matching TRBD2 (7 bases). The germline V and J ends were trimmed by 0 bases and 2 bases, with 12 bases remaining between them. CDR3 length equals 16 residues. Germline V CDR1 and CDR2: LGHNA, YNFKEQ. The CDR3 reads CASSQEAGALTDTQYF. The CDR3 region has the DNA TGTGCCAGCAGCCAAGAGGCGGGGGCGCTCACAGATACGCAGTATTTT.

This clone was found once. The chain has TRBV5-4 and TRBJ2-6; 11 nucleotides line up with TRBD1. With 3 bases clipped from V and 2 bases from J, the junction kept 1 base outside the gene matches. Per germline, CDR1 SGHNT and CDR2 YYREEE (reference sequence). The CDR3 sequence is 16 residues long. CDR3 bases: TGTGCCAGCAGCTCGGACAGGGGGCCTGGGGCCAACGTCCTGACTTTC. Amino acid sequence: CASSSDRGPGANVLTF.

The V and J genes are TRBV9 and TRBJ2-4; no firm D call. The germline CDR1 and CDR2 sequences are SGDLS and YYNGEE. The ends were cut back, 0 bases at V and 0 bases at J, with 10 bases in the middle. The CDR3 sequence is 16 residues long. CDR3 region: CASSVDPGLAKNIQYF. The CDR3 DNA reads TGTGCCAGCAGCGTAGATCCGGGTCTAGCCAAAAACATTCAGTACTTC.

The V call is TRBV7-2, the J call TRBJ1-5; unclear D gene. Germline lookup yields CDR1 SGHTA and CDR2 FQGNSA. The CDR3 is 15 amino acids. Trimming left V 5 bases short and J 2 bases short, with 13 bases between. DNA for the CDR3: TGTGCCAGCAGCCCCTCCAGTGTTGGCAATCAGCCCCAGCATTTT. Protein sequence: CASSPSSVGNQPQHF.

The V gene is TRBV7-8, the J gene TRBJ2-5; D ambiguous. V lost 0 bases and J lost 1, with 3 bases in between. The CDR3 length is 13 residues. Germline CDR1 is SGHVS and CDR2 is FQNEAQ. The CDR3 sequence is CASSLAIQETQYF. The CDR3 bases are TGTGCCAGCAGCTTAGCTATCCAAGAGACCCAGTACTTC.

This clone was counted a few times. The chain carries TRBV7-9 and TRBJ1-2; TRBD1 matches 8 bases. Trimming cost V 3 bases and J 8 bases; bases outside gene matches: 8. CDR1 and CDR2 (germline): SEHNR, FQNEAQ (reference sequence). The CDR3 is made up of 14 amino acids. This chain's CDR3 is CASSLDGQGDGYTF. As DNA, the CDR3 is TGTGCCAGCAGCTTGGATGGACAGGGCGACGGCTACACCTTC.

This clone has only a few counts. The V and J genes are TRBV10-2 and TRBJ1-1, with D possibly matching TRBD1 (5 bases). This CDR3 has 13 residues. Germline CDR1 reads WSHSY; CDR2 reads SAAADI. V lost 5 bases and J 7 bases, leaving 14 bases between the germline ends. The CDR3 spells CASSTTGRDEAFF. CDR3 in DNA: TGCGCCAGCAGTACGACCGGCAGGGATGAAGCTTTCTTT.

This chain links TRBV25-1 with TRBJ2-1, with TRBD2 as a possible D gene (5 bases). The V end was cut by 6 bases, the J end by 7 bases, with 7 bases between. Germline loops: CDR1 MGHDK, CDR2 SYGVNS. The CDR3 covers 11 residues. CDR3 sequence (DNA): TGTGCCAGCAGGAGGGTAAATGAGCAGTTCTTC. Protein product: CASRRVNEQFF.

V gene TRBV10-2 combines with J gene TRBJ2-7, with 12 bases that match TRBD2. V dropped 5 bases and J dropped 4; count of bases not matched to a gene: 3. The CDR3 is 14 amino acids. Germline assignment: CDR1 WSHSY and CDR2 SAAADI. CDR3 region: CASSPTSGGYEQYF. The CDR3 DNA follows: TGCGCCAGCAGTCCGACTAGCGGGGGTTACGAGCAGTACTTC.

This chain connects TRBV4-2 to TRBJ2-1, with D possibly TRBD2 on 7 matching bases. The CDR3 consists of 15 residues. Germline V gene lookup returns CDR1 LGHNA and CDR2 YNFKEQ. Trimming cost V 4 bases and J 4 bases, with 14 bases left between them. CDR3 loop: CASSPLRGGYNEQFF. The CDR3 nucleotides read TGTGCCAGCAGCCCCTTGAGGGGGGGGTACAATGAGCAGTTCTTC.

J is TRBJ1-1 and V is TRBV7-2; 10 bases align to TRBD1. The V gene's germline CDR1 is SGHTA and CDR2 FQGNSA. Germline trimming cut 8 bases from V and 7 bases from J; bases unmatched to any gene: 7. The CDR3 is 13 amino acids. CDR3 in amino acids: CASFKRDRGEAFF. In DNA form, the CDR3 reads TGTGCCAGCTTTAAAAGGGACAGGGGTGAAGCTTTCTTT.

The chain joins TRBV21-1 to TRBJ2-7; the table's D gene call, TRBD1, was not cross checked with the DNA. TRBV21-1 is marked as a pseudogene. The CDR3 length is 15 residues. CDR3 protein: CASSKATGGSYEQYF. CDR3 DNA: TGTGCCAGCAGCAAAGCCACAGGGGGCTCCTACGAGCAGTACTTC.

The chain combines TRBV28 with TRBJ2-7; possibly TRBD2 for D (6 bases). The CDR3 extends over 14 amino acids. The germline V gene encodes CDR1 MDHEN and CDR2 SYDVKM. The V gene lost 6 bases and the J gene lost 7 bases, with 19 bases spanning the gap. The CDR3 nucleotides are TGTGCCAGCAGGTTTAGCGGAGGAAGTGGGGAGCAGTACTTC. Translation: CASRFSGGSGEQYF. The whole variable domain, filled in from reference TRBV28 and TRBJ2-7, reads DVKVTQSSRYLVKRTGEKVFLECVQDMDHENMFWYRQDPGLGLRLIYFSYDVKMKEKGDIPEGYSVSREKKERFSLILESASTNQTSMYLCASRFSGGSGEQYFGPGTRLTVT.

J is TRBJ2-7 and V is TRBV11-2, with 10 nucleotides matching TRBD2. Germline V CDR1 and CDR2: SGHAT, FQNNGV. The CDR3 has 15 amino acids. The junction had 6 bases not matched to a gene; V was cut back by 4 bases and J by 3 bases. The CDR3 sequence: CASSSGTSVLYEQYF. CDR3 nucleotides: TGTGCCAGCAGCTCCGGGACTAGCGTACTCTACGAGCAGTACTTC.

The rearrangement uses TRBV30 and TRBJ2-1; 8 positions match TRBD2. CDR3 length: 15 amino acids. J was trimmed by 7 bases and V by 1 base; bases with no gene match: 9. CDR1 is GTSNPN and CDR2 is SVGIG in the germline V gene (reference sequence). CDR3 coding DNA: TGTGCCTGGAGTGGGGGCGGGGGGTTTTGGAATGAGCAGTTCTTC. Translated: CAWSGGGGFWNEQFF.

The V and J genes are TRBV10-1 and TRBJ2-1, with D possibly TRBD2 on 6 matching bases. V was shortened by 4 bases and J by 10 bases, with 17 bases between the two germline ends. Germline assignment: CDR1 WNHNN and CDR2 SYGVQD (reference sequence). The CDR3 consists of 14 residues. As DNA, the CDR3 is TGCGCCAGCAGTGCAACCTCTATCGGGGGAGAGCAGTTCTTC. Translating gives CASSATSIGGEQFF.

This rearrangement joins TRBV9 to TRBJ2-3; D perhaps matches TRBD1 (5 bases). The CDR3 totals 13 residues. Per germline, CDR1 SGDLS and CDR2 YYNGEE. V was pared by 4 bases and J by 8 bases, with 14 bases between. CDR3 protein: CASSPYDSSTQYF. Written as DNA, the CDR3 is TGTGCCAGCAGCCCCTACGACAGTAGTACGCAGTATTTT.

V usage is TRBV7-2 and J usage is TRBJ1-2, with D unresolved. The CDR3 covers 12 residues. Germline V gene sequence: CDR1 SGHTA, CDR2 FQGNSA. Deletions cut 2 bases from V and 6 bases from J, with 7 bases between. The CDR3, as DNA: TGTGCCAGCAGCTTATCCAGCGATGGCTACACCTTC. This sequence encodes CASSLSSDGYTF. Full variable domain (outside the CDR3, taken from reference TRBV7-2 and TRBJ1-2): GAGVSQSPSNKVTEKGKDVELRCDPISGHTALYWYRQSLGQGLEFLIYFQGNSAPDKSGLPSDRFSAERTGGSVSTLTIQRTQQEDSAVYLCASSLSSDGYTFGSGTRLTVV.